A single sample is the source of the 27 T cell receptor beta chains below, sequenced in a study of T cells in Graves' hyperthyroidism and ophthalmopathy. Amplification of TCR beta CDR3 regions used RNA as the template. First-round RT-PCR of the TCR CDR3 relied on the HTBI primer set. TCRdb used MiXCR to reprocess the multiplex PCR reads, holding one entry per CDR3 protein. The sample includes about 400,000 distinct CDR3 sequences, around 14% of them seen just once. Sequenced sample: blood. These receptors were collected from a woman aged 18-29 years with Graves' hyperthyroidism.

This clonotype was detected a few times. The genes are TRBV18 and TRBJ1-6; 7 nucleotides align to TRBD1. The CDR3 consists of 16 residues. With 2 bases clipped from V and 7 bases from J, the junction kept 8 bases outside the gene matches. Germline assignment: CDR1 KGHSH and CDR2 LQKENI. The CDR3 DNA sequence: TGTGCCAGCTCACCAGGGACAGCCCCGCTCAATTCACCCCTCCACTTT. This translates into CASSPGTAPLNSPLHF.

Many counts were recorded for this clonotype. The chain combines TRBV7-6 with TRBJ2-2, with D perhaps matching TRBD1 or TRBD2 (5 bases each). The V end was cut by 5 bases, the J end by 4 bases, with 14 bases between. The germline CDR1 and CDR2 sequences are SGHVS and FNYEAQ. The CDR3 totals 15 residues. The chain's CDR3 is CASSPNTGGTGELFF. The CDR3 DNA is TGTGCCAGCAGCCCTAATACAGGAGGCACCGGGGAGCTGTTTTTT.

This clonotype occurred many times. The CDR3: CASSSDPPGQDHEQFF. The CDR3 nucleotides are TGTGCCAGCAGTTCAGACCCGCCGGGACAGGACCATGAGCAGTTCTTC. V gene TRBV28 combines with J gene TRBJ2-1; the match to TRBD1 covers 8 bases. CDR1 and CDR2 from the germline V gene are MDHEN and SYDVKM. The trim removed 4 bases at V and 8 bases at J, leaving 13 bases unmatched. The CDR3 is 16 residues long.

The chain employs TRBV28 and TRBJ2-7; 7 positions match TRBD1. The CDR3 is 15 residues long. Germline-derived CDR1 and CDR2 are MDHEN and SYDVKM. V was pared by 5 bases and J by 0 bases, with 7 bases of the junction left unmatched. CDR3 sequence: CASSGLRDSSYEQYF. For the CDR3, the DNA is TGTGCCAGCAGTGGACTCCGGGACAGCTCCTACGAGCAGTACTTC.

This clonotype was detected ten times or more. This chain joins TRBV7-9 and TRBJ2-7, with 10 bases aligning to TRBD2. The CDR3 is 16 residues long. The germline CDR1 and CDR2 sequences are SEHNR and FQNEAQ (reference sequence). V shed 5 bases and J 3 bases; nucleotides not matched to a gene: 10. CDR3 region: CASSPSRGLADYEQYF. CDR3 nucleotide sequence: TGTGCCAGCAGCCCATCCAGAGGACTAGCGGACTACGAGCAGTACTTC.

This clonotype was observed many times. J is TRBJ2-1 and V is TRBV7-2; 11 bases are a match to TRBD2. The CDR3 covers 17 residues. Germline V gene data show CDR1 as SGHTA and CDR2 as FQGNSA. Trimming took 5 bases from V and 5 from J; bases not matched to a gene: 11. In DNA, the CDR3 is TGTGCCAGCAGCGCAGCACTAGCGGGAGTAGTGAACAATGAGCAGTTCTTC. Encoded protein: CASSAALAGVVNNEQFF.

This clonotype has ten or more counts. The V and J genes are TRBV20-1 and TRBJ1-5, with 7 positions matching TRBD1. V shed 5 bases, J shed 2 bases, and the junction held 3 bases outside the gene matches. Looked up from germline, CDR1 is DFQATT and CDR2 is SNEGSKA (reference sequence). The CDR3 totals 13 residues. CDR3 DNA sequence: TGCAGTGCTCCGGACAGGCGCAATCAGCCCCAGCATTTT. Protein sequence: CSAPDRRNQPQHF.

This clonotype appeared a few times. An end of the junction does not agree with germline; a read error may underlie this. The chain joins TRBV24-1 to TRBJ1-1; TRBD1 matches 7 bases. The germline V gene has CDR1 KGHDR and CDR2 SFDVKD. The CDR3 is made up of 13 amino acids. CDR3: CATREQGWTEALF. For the CDR3, the DNA is TGTGCCACCAGAGAACAGGGGTGGACTGAAGCTCTCTTT.

This clonotype showed up many times. This clone may be a read error of a much larger clone one base away. The CDR3 bases are TGTGCCAGCAGCTCCAAAGAGACCCAGTACTTC. The encoded protein is CASSSKETQYF. This chain connects TRBV7-9 to TRBJ2-5; D is unclear. Trimming removed 4 bases from V and 3 bases from J, with 3 bases in between. CDR3 size: 11 residues. Looked up from germline, CDR1 is SEHNR and CDR2 is FQNEAQ (reference sequence).

This clonotype came up many times. The chain recombines TRBV5-6 with TRBJ2-5, with 7 bases fitting TRBD1. The V gene's germline CDR1 is SGHDT and CDR2 YYEEEE. CDR3 size: 15 residues. Trimming at V came to 4 bases and at J to 4 bases, leaving 10 bases not matched to a gene. CDR3 DNA: TGTGCCAGCAGCCCCGACAGGGCCGGGCGAGAGACCCAGTACTTC. This encodes CASSPDRAGRETQYF. The full variable domain, in which reference TRBV5-6 and TRBJ2-5 provide the parts outside the CDR3, is DAGVTQSPTHLIKTRGQQVTLRCSPKSGHDTVSWYQQALGQGPQFIFQYYEEEERQRGNFPDRFSGHQFPNYSSELNVNALLLGDSALYLCASSPDRAGRETQYFGPGTRLLVL.

This clonotype came up a few times. The chain joins TRBV4-1 to TRBJ2-6, with D perhaps given as TRBD1 or TRBD2 (5 bases each). Germline V gives CDR1 MGHRA, CDR2 YSYEKL. The germline V and J ends were trimmed by 3 bases and 4 bases, with 13 bases remaining between them. This CDR3 spans 16 amino acids. CDR3 sequence: CASSQSGGYGANVLTF. CDR3 sequence (DNA): TGCGCCAGCAGCCAGAGTGGGGGATACGGGGCCAACGTCCTGACTTTC.

This clonotype was picked up a small number of times. This chain links TRBV19 with TRBJ1-1; TRBD1 matches at 8 bases. J was trimmed by 8 bases and V by 3 bases; bases with no gene match: 14. Germline loops: CDR1 LNHDA, CDR2 SQIVND (reference sequence). The CDR3 has 16 amino acids. The CDR3 loop reads CASSIGAGGANLEAFF. The CDR3 nucleotides are TGTGCCAGTAGTATTGGGGCAGGGGGCGCGAACTTGGAAGCTTTCTTT.

This clonotype was counted between two and nine times. V usage is TRBV29-1 and J usage is TRBJ2-2; the D is unclear. Germline values: CDR1 SQVTM, CDR2 ANQGSEA. Trimming removed 4 bases at V and 7 bases at J, with 7 bases between. The CDR3 is 11 residues long. CDR3 sequence: CSVVGGGELFF. The DNA for the CDR3 is TGCAGCGTTGTGGGTGGCGGGGAGCTGTTTTTT.

The chain has TRBV7-2 and TRBJ2-3, with 8 bases fitting TRBD2. This CDR3 is 15 amino acids long. V was pared by 6 bases and J by 4 bases, with 9 bases of the junction left unmatched. Germline V gene lookup returns CDR1 SGHTA and CDR2 FQGNSA. The CDR3 coding sequence is TGTGCCAGCAGACCAAGCGGGAGTAGGTCAGATACGCAGTATTTT. Translating it yields CASRPSGSRSDTQYF.

The V and J genes are TRBV4-1 and TRBJ2-3; TRBD1 aligns across 9 bases. Unmatched junction bases numbered 7, after V lost 5 bases and J lost 4 bases. CDR1 is MGHRA, CDR2 YSYEKL, per germline. This CDR3 has 15 amino acids. CDR3 protein: CASSTRTGEADTQYF. CDR3 coding DNA: TGCGCCAGCAGCACAAGGACAGGGGAGGCAGATACGCAGTATTTT.

A single count supports this clonotype. A read error is possible here, since a much larger clone lies one base away. This rearrangement joins TRBV20-1 to TRBJ2-7; D uncertain. The CDR3 consists of 13 residues. Germline V CDR1 and CDR2: DFQATT, SNEGSKA (reference sequence). V lost 3 bases and J 7 bases, leaving 16 bases between the germline ends. CDR3 sequence reads: CSASGNLRSEQYF. As DNA, the CDR3 is TGCAGTGCTAGCGGCAACCTCCGCAGTGAGCAGTACTTC.

The table lists this clonotype with a few counts. V usage is TRBV9 and J usage is TRBJ2-3; D is tentatively TRBD1 or TRBD2 (5 bases each). V was clipped by 3 bases and J by 4 bases, with 21 bases between them. The CDR3 is 17 amino acids. The germline gives CDR1 SGDLS, CDR2 YYNGEE. The CDR3 spells CASSEQGTATRADTQYF. CDR3 in DNA: TGTGCCAGCAGCGAACAAGGGACCGCAACGCGAGCAGATACGCAGTATTTT.

This clonotype was seen many times. The chain employs TRBV5-1 and TRBJ1-1; D is undetermined. CDR1 SGHRS and CDR2 YFSETQ come from the germline V gene. The CDR3 runs 14 residues. Trimming took off 1 base at V and 1 base at J, with 8 bases between the two ends. This CDR3 reads CASSLRVENTEAFF. In DNA form, the CDR3 reads TGCGCCAGCAGCTTGAGGGTGGAGAACACTGAAGCTTTCTTT.

The sample holds many counts of this clonotype. This chain connects TRBV6-6 to TRBJ1-6; D unclear. There are 13 residues in the CDR3. V lost 2 bases, J lost 9 bases, and 8 bases lay in between. The germline V gene encodes CDR1 MNHNY and CDR2 SVGAGI (reference sequence). The DNA of the CDR3 is TGTGCCAGCAGTTACCCAGGCCCTTCACCCCTCCACTTT. It codes for CASSYPGPSPLHF.

In the case of this clonotype: A read error may account for a junction end that differs from germline. The gene calls are TRBV6-2 or TRBV6-3 and TRBJ1-3; D is possibly TRBD1 (5 bases). The CDR3 extends over 11 amino acids. The germline gives CDR1 MNHEY, CDR2 SVGEGT. The CDR3, as DNA: TGTGCCAGCAGTTACCTGGACACCATACATTTT. Translating it yields CASSYLDTIHF.

The chain couples TRBV6-1 to TRBJ2-3, with TRBD2 matching 11 bases. Germline-derived CDR1 and CDR2 are MNHNS and SASEGT. With 8 bases clipped from V and 5 bases from J, the junction kept 12 bases outside the gene matches. The CDR3 spans 16 residues. This CDR3 is CASRRLAGPAEDTQYF. CDR3 bases: TGTGCCAGCCGGAGACTAGCGGGGCCTGCCGAAGATACGCAGTATTTT.

This clonotype was recorded once. This chain connects TRBV6-2 or TRBV6-3 to TRBJ2-6; TRBD1 matches 11 bases. This CDR3 spans 18 amino acids. Germline trimming cut 8 bases from V and 4 bases from J; bases unmatched to any gene: 13. The germline V gene encodes CDR1 MNHEY and CDR2 SVGEGT. Here the CDR3 reads CASGTGGGGGGGANVLTF. The CDR3 DNA is TGTGCCAGCGGGACAGGGGGGGGGGGGGGGGGGGGGGCCAACGTCCTGACTTTC.

This clonotype was counted ten times or more. This chain uses TRBV20-1 with TRBJ1-2; TRBD1 agrees at 7 bases. The CDR3 has 12 amino acids. Per the germline V gene, CDR1 is DFQATT and CDR2 is SNEGSKA (reference sequence). Trimming removed 6 bases from V and 6 bases from J; junction bases left unmatched: 7. The CDR3, as DNA: TGCAGTGCCCCAACAGGGGCAGATGGCTACACCTTC. Protein: CSAPTGADGYTF.

A few counts support this clonotype. CDR3 in DNA: TGTGCCAGCAGTCTACAGGGGGAACTCTCTGGAAACACCATATATTTT. It specifies CASSLQGELSGNTIYF. The J gene is TRBJ1-3, the V gene TRBV7-8, with 8 bases fitting TRBD1. Germline V gene sequence: CDR1 SGHVS, CDR2 FQNEAQ. This CDR3 contains 16 residues. The trim removed 6 bases at V and 0 bases at J, leaving 7 bases unmatched.

This clonotype was found many times. The V and J genes are TRBV3-1 and TRBJ1-2; TRBD1 is a possible D gene (6 bases). The CDR3 totals 13 residues. Germline V gives CDR1 LGHDT, CDR2 YNNKEL (reference sequence). Trimming cost V 4 bases and J 4 bases, with 10 bases left between them. The DNA for the CDR3 is TGTGCCAGCAGCCCCCGGGGGCCCTATGGCTACACCTTC. Amino acids: CASSPRGPYGYTF.

This clonotype came up a few times. Germline is not matched at one junction end, which may reflect a read error. The chain joins TRBV5-1 to TRBJ2-2; 9 bases are shared with TRBD1. Per the germline V gene, CDR1 is SGHRS and CDR2 is YFSETQ. This CDR3 region has 16 residues. The CDR3 bases are TGCGCCAGCAGCCAAGGGACAGGGTCCAACACCGGGAAGCTGTTTTTT. Translating gives CASSQGTGSNTGKLFF.

V and J are TRBV19 and TRBJ2-7, with 8 bases identical to TRBD1. Germline CDR1 LNHDA, CDR2 SQIVND (reference sequence). J gave up 0 bases and V 4 bases, and 5 bases lay outside the gene matches. This CDR3 spans 15 amino acids. The CDR3 nucleotides read TGTGCCAGTAGTAGAGACAGGGGTCCCTCCTACGAGCAGTACTTC. It codes for CASSRDRGPSYEQYF.